This paragraph covers one TCR beta chain sequence. Its cognate antigen has yet to be identified. Per-base qualities were not stored, and no clone one base away is much larger. This sample is drawn from a study of T cell responses to AZD1222 COVID-19 vaccine (dated by TCRdb to about 2021). For context, the study as a whole: Because spike-specific TCR depth and breadth did not differ between the two schedules, AZD1222 recipients who got a second dose at roughly 4 weeks were pooled with those who got a second dose at roughly 12 weeks. TCR sequencing was performed for 230 to 250 trial participants, of whom some 200 were given two doses of AZD1222 and 26 were given two doses of MenACWY control vaccine. Enrollment into the trials was organized by age into subgroups of 18-55, 56-69 and 70-plus years, and those subgroups contained roughly 140, 27 and 60 TCR-sequenced participants, respectively.

Findings and caveats that apply to the study as a whole: Participants were mostly white British, with more females than males. The authors suggested clonal diversity may have been underestimated. Spike-specific TCR breadth and depth rose significantly after two AZD1222 doses compared with day 0 and with MenACWY recipients. Conclusions about previously exposed vaccinees are limited, since just five to seven AZD1222 recipients were seropositive for SARS-CoV-2 at baseline. Epitopes outside the regions mutated in the B.1.351 and B.1.1.7 variants were reportedly recognized by nearly half of the unique spike-specific TCRs. No day 14 peak-response samples were available, so repertoires were characterized only after the peak T cell response. Vaccine-associated CD4 TCRs spanned the whole spike protein, with dominant responses in regions 160-218 and 743-854. In the small 56-69-year group, the increase in depth fell short of significance, most likely because of low power.

The CDR3 regions of human TCRbeta chains were analyzed by immunosequencing. The study's processing was this. TCRs in the repertoires were matched against a reference library of SARS-CoV-2-specific TCRs that had been generated with the MIRA antigen-specificity platform. Breadth meant the fraction of unique TCRs that were SARS-CoV-2-associated, whereas depth meant the fraction of total T cells that were SARS-CoV-2-associated. Using the MIRA data, each spike-specific TCR was assigned both to the spike region to which the TCR was reactive and to a CD4 or CD8 class. Log10-transformed breadth and depth values were compared by one-way ANOVA with Sidak's multiple comparisons tests. The immuneACCESS repertoire file appears here via TCRdb, limited to in-frame rearrangements. These files lack a portion of the clones; in checked studies, under half of the deficit traces to unresolved V genes, and the cause of the others is not known. That table gives V, J and clone size, and the DNA gave D and trimming. The sample table records about 82,000 clones; approximately 91% of these occur just once. The ten biggest clones cover around 5.3% of the sample.

Reading the label with the study, this specimen's time point is: baseline before first vaccination. Samples from vaccinated people were obtained from the UK trials COV001 and COV002, which included a single-blind randomized controlled phase 2/3 trial of AZD1222 (ChAdOx1 nCoV-19) in healthy adults. For TCRbeta chain sequencing, PBMC samples were collected from trial participants at day 0 and at day 28 after the second dose. This specimen was peripheral blood, taken on day 0 of AZD1222 vaccination. This sequence was found in an adult in good health.

The DNA sequence is given as TGTGCCATCAGTGGGGGCAGGGCTAATGGTGGCTACACCTTC. This sequence encodes CAISGGRANGGYTF. The chain employs TRBV10-3 and TRBJ1-2; tentative D gene TRBD1, with 5 bases matching. V and J lose 4 bases and 7 bases, and a span of 16 bases separates them. The CDR3 has 14 amino acids, counting the end cysteine and phenylalanine. The CDR3 DNA has 42 bases and is translated from base 1. For CDR1 and CDR2, the germline V gene lists ENHRY and SYGVKD.